This TCR beta chain was found in a study of blood T cell repertoires in COVID-19. Whole-study context: Samples taken during acute and convalescent COVID-19 were collected in the United States, Italy and Spain. From T cells, B-cell-depleted T cells, or PBMCs came the material, which was cDNA or gDNA.

Per the authors' pipeline: How many nucleated cells were present was estimated from reference gene primer amplification. The assay was immunoSEQ multiplex PCR, and TCRdb's table has in-frame clones only and misses some. V, J and clone size reflect that table, while D and trimming were determined from the DNA. The table has around 200,000 clones, 70% to 90% seen once. The V gene's germline CDR1 is KGHSH and CDR2 LQKENI. Trimming at V came to 3 bases and at J to 10 bases, leaving 7 bases not matched to a gene. CDR3 length: 14 residues. The clonotype comes from a woman aged 80 or older with acute or convalescent COVID-19. The rearrangement links TRBV18 to TRBJ2-1; 9 bases fit TRBD2. The sample was peripheral blood. The CDR3 coding sequence is TGTGCCAGCTCACCCCAAGGCGGGAGGGACGAGCAGTTCTTC. Residues: CASSPQGGRDEQFF.